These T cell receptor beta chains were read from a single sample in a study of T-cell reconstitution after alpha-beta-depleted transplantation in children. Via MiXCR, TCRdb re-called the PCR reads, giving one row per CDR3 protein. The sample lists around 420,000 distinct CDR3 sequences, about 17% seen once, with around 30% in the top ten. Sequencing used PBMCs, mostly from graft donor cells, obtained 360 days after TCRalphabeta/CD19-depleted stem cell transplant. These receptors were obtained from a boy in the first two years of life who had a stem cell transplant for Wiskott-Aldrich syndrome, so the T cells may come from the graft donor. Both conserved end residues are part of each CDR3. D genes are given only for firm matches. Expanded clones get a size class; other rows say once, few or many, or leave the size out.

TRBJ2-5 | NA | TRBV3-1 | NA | CASSSRRPETLDF | TGTGCCAGCAGCTCCCGCCGTCCGGAGACTCTTGACTTC
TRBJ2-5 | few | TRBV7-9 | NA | CASSLYSEVETQYF | TGTGCCAGCAGTCTATACTCGGAAGTGGAGACCCAGTACTTC
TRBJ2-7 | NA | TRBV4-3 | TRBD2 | CASSLGTSGRGYGNEQYF | TGCGCCAGCAGCCTGGGGACTAGCGGGAGGGGCTATGGTAACGAGCAGTACTTC
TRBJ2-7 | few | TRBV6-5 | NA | CASSYSRNYEQYF | TGTGCCAGCAGTTACTCCAGAAATTACGAGCAGTACTTC
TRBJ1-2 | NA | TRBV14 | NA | CASSRQPSYGYTF | TGTGCCAGCAGCAGACAGCCTTCCTATGGCTACACCTTC
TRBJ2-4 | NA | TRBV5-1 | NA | CASSLGINLAKNIQYF | TGCGCCAGCAGCTTGGGTATCAACCTAGCCAAAAACATTCAGTACTTC
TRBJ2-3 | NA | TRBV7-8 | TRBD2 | CASSPRTSGRVTDTQYF | TGTGCCAGCAGCCCCAGGACTAGCGGGAGAGTCACAGATACGCAGTATTTT
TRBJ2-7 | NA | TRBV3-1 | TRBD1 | CASTRQGIPYEQYF | TGTGCCAGCACCCGACAGGGAATCCCCTACGAGCAGTACTTC
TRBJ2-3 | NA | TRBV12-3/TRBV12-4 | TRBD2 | CAISSRIGLAGGTDTQYF | TGTGCCATCAGTTCCCGGATTGGACTAGCGGGAGGGACAGATACGCAGTATTTT
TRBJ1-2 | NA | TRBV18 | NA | CASSPGQWGGYTF | TGTGCCAGCTCACCAGGCCAGTGGGGTGGCTACACCTTC
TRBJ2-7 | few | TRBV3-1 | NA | CASSRRGYPYEQYF | TGTGCCAGCAGCCGTCGGGGCTACCCTTACGAGCAGTACTTC
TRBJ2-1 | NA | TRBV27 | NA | CASSLLGSEQFF | TGTGCCAGCAGTTTACTGGGGAGTGAGCAGTTCTTC
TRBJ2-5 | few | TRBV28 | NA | CASSTGIHQETQYF | TGTGCCAGCAGTACAGGGATCCACCAAGAGACCCAGTACTTC
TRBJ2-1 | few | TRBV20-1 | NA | CSARPLGALSYNEQFF | TGCAGTGCTAGACCCCTCGGGGCCCTGTCCTACAATGAGCAGTTCTTC
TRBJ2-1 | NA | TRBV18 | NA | CASSPGARVGNEQFF | TGTGCCAGCTCACCGGGGGCTAGGGTCGGCAATGAGCAGTTCTTC
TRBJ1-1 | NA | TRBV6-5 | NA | CASSYGDSNTEAFF | TGTGCCAGCAGTTATGGGGATTCGAACACTGAAGCTTTCTTT
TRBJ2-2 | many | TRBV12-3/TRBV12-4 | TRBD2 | CASSLVASGTGELFF | TGTGCCAGCAGTTTAGTGGCTAGCGGGACCGGGGAGCTGTTTTTT
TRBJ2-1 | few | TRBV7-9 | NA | CASRQTGGGSYNEQFF | TGTGCCAGCAGACAAACAGGGGGAGGGTCCTACAATGAGCAGTTCTTC
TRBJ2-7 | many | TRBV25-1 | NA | CASRGLGYEQYF | TGTGCCAGCAGGGGGCTGGGGTACGAGCAGTACTTC
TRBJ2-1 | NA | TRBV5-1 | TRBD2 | CASSSLAGVNEQFF | TGCGCCAGCAGCTCCCTAGCGGGCGTCAATGAGCAGTTCTTC
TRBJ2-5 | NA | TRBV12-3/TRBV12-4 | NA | CASTWGSRTDSWVPQYF | TGTGCCAGCACCTGGGGCAGTAGGACCGATTCATGGGTCCCCCAGTACTTC
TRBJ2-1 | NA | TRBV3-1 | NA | CASSLRLPSYNEQFF | TGTGCCAGCAGCCTTAGACTCCCCTCCTACAATGAGCAGTTCTTC
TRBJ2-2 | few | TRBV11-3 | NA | CASSSRQETGELFF | TGTGCCAGCAGCTCCCGACAGGAGACCGGGGAGCTGTTTTTT
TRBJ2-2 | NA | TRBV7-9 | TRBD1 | CASSFVQGAGTGELFF | TGTGCCAGCAGCTTTGTACAGGGGGCTGGCACCGGGGAGCTGTTTTTT
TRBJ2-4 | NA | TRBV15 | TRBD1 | CATSREGEGQGKNIQYF | TGTGCCACCAGCAGAGAAGGGGAAGGACAGGGCAAAAACATTCAGTACTTC
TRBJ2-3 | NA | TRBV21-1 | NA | CASSKLADTDTQYF | TGTGCCAGCAGCAAACTAGCGGACACAGATACGCAGTATTTT
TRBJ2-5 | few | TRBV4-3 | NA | CASSQVPQTGREETQYF | TGCGCCAGCAGCCAAGTTCCTCAGACAGGGCGGGAGGAGACCCAGTACTTC
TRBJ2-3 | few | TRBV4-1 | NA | CASSRILTTDTQYF | TGCGCCAGCAGCCGAATACTTACGACAGATACGCAGTATTTT
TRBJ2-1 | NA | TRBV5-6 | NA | CASSSGRGQFEQFF | TGTGCCAGCAGCTCCGGCCGGGGGCAATTTGAGCAGTTCTTC
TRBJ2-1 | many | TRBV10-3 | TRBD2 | CAISGRTSGSNEQFF | TGTGCCATCAGTGGGCGGACTAGCGGGAGCAATGAGCAGTTCTTC
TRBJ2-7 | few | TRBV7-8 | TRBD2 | CASSLVPRLAGYEQYF | TGTGCCAGCAGCTTAGTTCCCCGACTAGCGGGCTACGAGCAGTACTTC
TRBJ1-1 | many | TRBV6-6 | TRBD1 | CASSYTDRFEAFF | TGTGCCAGCAGTTACACGGACAGGTTTGAAGCTTTCTTT
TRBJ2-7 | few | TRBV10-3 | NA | CAIRDSHYEQYF | TGTGCCATCAGGGACAGTCACTACGAGCAGTACTTC
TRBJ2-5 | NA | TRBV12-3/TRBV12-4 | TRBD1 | CASSRTGGEETQYF | TGTGCCAGCAGTCGGACAGGGGGTGAAGAGACCCAGTACTTC
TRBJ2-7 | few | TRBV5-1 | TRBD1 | CASSSGWDRAYEQYF | TGCGCCAGCAGCTCTGGCTGGGACAGGGCATACGAGCAGTACTTC
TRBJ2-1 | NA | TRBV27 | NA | CASSTPNRANEQFF | TGTGCCAGCAGTACCCCTAACAGAGCTAATGAGCAGTTCTTC
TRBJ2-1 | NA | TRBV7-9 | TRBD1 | CASSLGTGKPYNEQFF | TGTGCCAGCAGCTTAGGGACAGGGAAACCCTACAATGAGCAGTTCTTC
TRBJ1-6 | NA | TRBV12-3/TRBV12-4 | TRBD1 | CASSFWGQGSPLHF | TGTGCCAGCAGTTTCTGGGGACAGGGCTCACCCCTCCACTTT
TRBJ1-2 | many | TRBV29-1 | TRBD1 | CSVPGTGAYGYTF | TGCAGCGTTCCCGGGACAGGGGCCTATGGCTACACCTTC
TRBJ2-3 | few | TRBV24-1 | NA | CATSDLADTQYF | TGTGCCACCAGTGATTTAGCAGATACGCAGTATTTT
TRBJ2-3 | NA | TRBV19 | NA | CASSPLFAGSTDTQYF | TGTGCCAGTAGCCCCCTTTTTGCGGGAAGCACAGATACGCAGTATTTT
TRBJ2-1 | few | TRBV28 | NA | CASSLPDSPYNEQFF | TGTGCCAGCAGTTTACCGGACTCCCCATACAATGAGCAGTTCTTC
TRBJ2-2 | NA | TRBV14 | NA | CASSQSGFGMNTGELFF | TGTGCCAGCAGCCAAAGCGGTTTCGGGATGAACACCGGGGAGCTGTTTTTT
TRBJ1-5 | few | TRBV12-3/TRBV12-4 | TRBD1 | CASSLLIRRDRDQPQHF | TGTGCCAGCAGTTTATTAATTCGCCGGGACAGGGACCAGCCCCAGCATTTT